This TCR beta chain is drawn from a study of identical twins (dated by TCRdb to about 2016). The study in broad terms: TCR alpha and beta repertoires from monozygotic twins, unrelated adults of various ages and cord blood were deep-sequenced to test whether fetal clonotypes persist. To rule out contamination, the twin experiments were replicated at different times with different library preparation protocols.

Every donor was a healthy Caucasian. Three pairs of female monozygotic twins, all aged 18 to 29 years, were included in the twin cohort. CD4+ and CD8+ T cell populations were isolated with positive isolation kits from Invitrogen. Receptor libraries were prepared by 5' RACE. Instrument on record: Illumina HiSeq 2000. A universal primer binding site was introduced by template switching, and a unique molecular identifier was present in the final cDNA, enabling accurate counting of TCR cDNA molecules. Specific primers in the conserved constant-segment region were used to synthesize first-strand cDNA for the TCR alpha and beta chains. Each cDNA library was double barcoded, with a SMART-Mk sample barcode plus Illumina barcodes, to control for contamination. TruSeq adapter sequences and Illumina sample barcodes were added in two successive PCR steps. Sequencing of the TCR alpha and beta cDNA libraries was done on the Illumina HiSeq platform using custom primers. The study's own analysis went as follows. MiGEC was used to process raw reads and extract unique molecular identifiers, and MiXCR was used to find CDR3 positions. Recombination models were inferred per individual with the repgenHMM and IGoR tools using an EM algorithm. Shared clonotypes were analyzed with the tcR package in R, and sharing was normalized by the product of cloneset sizes. To study raw recombination free of thymic and clonal selection effects, out-of-frame nonproductive sequences were analyzed. TCRdb redid the processing of the public reads, applying fastp at Q25 and MiXCR, and retained in-frame beta chains. Rows matching on CDR3 protein sequence are summarized as one entry with the most common DNA and genes. The V and J calls reflect TCRdb's pipeline rather than the authors' work. A total of more than 400,000 distinct CDR3 sequences appear in this sample, 15% of them only once. Of the sample, roughly 0.46% is held by the ten largest clones.

The study at large found these results: Conclusions relied on cross-sectional statistical analysis, since the same donors could not be followed over many years. Invariant T cells such as MAIT and iNKT could partly confound zero-insertion analyses, although diverse VJ usage argued against such confounding for most clonotypes. The excess sharing between twins in beta out-of-frame sequences was weaker because fewer shared sequences reduced the signal-to-noise ratio. Out-of-frame TCR alpha sharing in monozygotic twins was systematically underestimated by recombination models, whereas sharing between unrelated individuals was in agreement with the recombination models. Compared with coincidental sharing between unrelated individuals, out-of-frame TCR alpha sequences shared between twins showed an excess of sequences with low generation probability. Fewer insertions were carried by abundant cord blood beta clonotypes; a weaker similar trend was observed in young adult naive repertoires, while no such trend was observed in memory repertoires.

Concerning this clonotype: The clone's antigen remains unknown. It has no much larger one-base neighbor in the sample; base qualities were not kept.

The same specimen was also included in a second study, on yellow fever vaccine responses in identical twins. The second investigation adds: According to the authors, in identical twins the way T cells responded to vaccination appeared partly convergent and partly personalized. Focusing on identical twins, the study followed the T cell clones that responded to the vaccine, and did so with precision.

Material: CD4+ T cells sorted from blood. The receptor's source is a woman aged 18-35 years in good health.

The base sequence is TGCGCCAGCAGTGATGGCTATAGCTACAATGAGCAGTTCTTC. Translated, this is CASSDGYSYNEQFF. The rearrangement combines TRBV10-1 with TRBJ2-1, with the D gene not clear enough to name. The CDR3 runs 14 amino acids, cysteine and phenylalanine included. The kept DNA is CDR3 alone, 42 bases in frame from the first base. V loses 3 bases, J loses 3 bases, and the germline ends lie 9 bases apart. The germline V gene (reference sequence) yields WNHNN for CDR1 and SYGVQD for CDR2.